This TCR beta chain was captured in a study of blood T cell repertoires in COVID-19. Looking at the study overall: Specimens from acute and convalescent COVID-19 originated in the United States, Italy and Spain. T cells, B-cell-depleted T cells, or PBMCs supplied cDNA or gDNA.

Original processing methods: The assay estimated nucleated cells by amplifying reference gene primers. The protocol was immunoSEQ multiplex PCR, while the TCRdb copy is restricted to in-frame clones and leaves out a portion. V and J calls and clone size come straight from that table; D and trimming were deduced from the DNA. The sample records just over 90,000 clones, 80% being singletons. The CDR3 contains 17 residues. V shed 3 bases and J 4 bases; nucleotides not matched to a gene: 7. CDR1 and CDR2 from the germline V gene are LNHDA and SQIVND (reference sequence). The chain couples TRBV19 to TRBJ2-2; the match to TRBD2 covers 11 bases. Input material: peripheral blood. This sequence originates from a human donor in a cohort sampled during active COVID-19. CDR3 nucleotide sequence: TGTGCCAGTAGTATTACGGGACTAGCGGAACTCACCGGGGAGCTGTTTTTT. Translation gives CASSITGLAELTGELFF. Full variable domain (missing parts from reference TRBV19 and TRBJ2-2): DGGITQSPKYLFRKEGQNVTLSCEQNLNHDAMYWYRQDPGQGLRLIYYSQIVNDFQKGDIAEGYSVSREKKESFPLTVTSAQKNPTAFYLCASSITGLAELTGELFFGEGSRLTVL.